Presented here are 20 T cell receptor beta chains from one specimen sequenced in a study of blood T cell repertoires in COVID-19. Profiling relied on immunoSEQ multiplex PCR, and the TCRdb table lists in-frame clones only, not all of them. Of 250,000 to 300,000 clones listed, approximately 89% are singletons. The sequenced sample was peripheral blood. These TCRs come from a woman between 65 and 79 years old with COVID-19, enrolled during active disease.

The V call is TRBV3-1 (or the pseudogene TRBV3-2), the J call TRBJ1-6; possibly TRBD1 for D (5 bases). The V gene lost 1 base and the J gene lost 4 bases, with 5 bases spanning the gap. The CDR3 sequence is 14 residues long. The germline V gene has CDR1 LGHDT and CDR2 YNNKEL (reference sequence). CDR3 DNA sequence: TGTGCCAGCAGCCAAGGACAGTATAATTCACCCCTCCACTTT. Residues: CASSQGQYNSPLHF.

The genes are TRBV10-3 and TRBJ2-7; TRBD1 aligns across 7 bases. Trimming cost V 2 bases and J 0 bases; bases outside gene matches: 7. There are 16 residues in the CDR3. CDR1 and CDR2 (germline): ENHRY, SYGVKD. CDR3 region: CAISERGQVSSYEQYF. As DNA, the CDR3 is TGTGCCATCAGTGAGCGTGGACAGGTTAGCTCCTACGAGCAGTACTTC.

The sample holds one count of this clone. This sequence joins TRBV6-5 and TRBJ1-4; D might be TRBD1 (6 bases). CDR3 size: 14 residues. Germline V gene lookup returns CDR1 MNHEY and CDR2 SVGAGI. V was clipped by 4 bases and J by 3 bases, with 9 bases between them. CDR3 in amino acids: CASSLGGANEKLFF. The CDR3 DNA reads as TGTGCCAGCAGTTTAGGGGGTGCTAATGAAAAACTGTTTTTT.

This clone was picked up one time. The gene calls are TRBV11-2 and TRBJ2-5; D possibly corresponds to TRBD1 (5 bases). The CDR3 covers 12 residues. V was pared by 2 bases and J by 9 bases, with 10 bases between. Per the germline V gene, CDR1 is SGHAT and CDR2 is FQNNGV. The CDR3 is CASSLPQGSQYF. Written as DNA, the CDR3 is TGTGCCAGCAGCTTACCCCAGGGTTCCCAGTACTTC.

This clone was recorded only once. The V and J genes are TRBV27 and TRBJ1-6; the D is unclear. With 0 bases removed from V and 11 bases from J, the gap between germline ends came to 14 bases. CDR3 length: 15 amino acids. CDR1 and CDR2 (germline): MNHEY, SMNVEV (reference sequence). CDR3 DNA sequence: TGTGCCAGCAGTTTATCCCGGGATCCTTCGACACCCCTCCACTTT. It codes for CASSLSRDPSTPLHF.

The rearrangement uses TRBV30 and TRBJ1-1; weak D call: TRBD1 (5 bases). Per germline, CDR1 GTSNPN and CDR2 SVGIG (reference sequence). Trimming removed 2 bases at V and 6 bases at J, with 13 bases between. The CDR3 length is 13 residues. CDR3 amino acids: CAWSTTGSAEAFF. The CDR3 nucleotides are TGTGCCTGGAGTACCACAGGCTCGGCTGAAGCTTTCTTT. Supplemented by reference TRBV30 and TRBJ1-1, the full variable domain reads SQTIHQWPATLVQPVGSPLSLECTVEGTSNPNLYWYRQAAGRGLQLLFYSVGIGQISSEVPQNLSASRPQDRQFILSSKKLLLSDSGFYLCAWSTTGSAEAFFGQGTRLTVV.

This chain joins TRBV2 and TRBJ1-5, with 7 bases that match TRBD1. CDR1 is SNHLY, CDR2 FYNNEI, per germline. The junction had 7 bases not matched to a gene; V was cut back by 6 bases and J by 2 bases. CDR3 length: 15 residues. DNA for the CDR3: TGTGCCAGCAGCGGAGGGGGCTCCGGCAATCAGCCCCAGCATTTT. This translates into CASSGGGSGNQPQHF.

This chain links TRBV21-1 with TRBJ2-4; whether TRBD2, the table's D call, matches the DNA was not checked. TRBV21-1 is reported as a pseudogene. This CDR3 spans 15 amino acids. CDR3 DNA sequence: TGTGCCAGCGGTCCAGGGAGGTGTGTCAAAAACATTCAGTACTTC. Protein sequence: CASGPGRCVKNIQYF.

This chain uses TRBV10-3 with TRBJ2-1, with 12 bases fitting TRBD2. CDR1 is ENHRY, CDR2 SYGVKD, per germline. Trimming took 5 bases from V and 0 from J; bases not matched to a gene: 5. The CDR3 sequence is 17 residues long. As DNA, the CDR3 is TGTGCCATCAGTCGACTAGCGGGAGATACCTCCTACAATGAGCAGTTCTTC. Translation: CAISRLAGDTSYNEQFF.

The chain is built from TRBV30 and TRBJ2-3; D uncertain. Germline CDR1 GTSNPN, CDR2 SVGIG (reference sequence). This CDR3 is 12 amino acids long. Trimming removed 0 bases at V and 4 bases at J, with 5 bases between. In DNA, the CDR3 is TGTGCCTGGAGTGTACTTCCAGATACGCAGTATTTT. Protein sequence: CAWSVLPDTQYF. Filled out from reference TRBV30 and TRBJ2-3, the complete variable domain reads SQTIHQWPATLVQPVGSPLSLECTVEGTSNPNLYWYRQAAGRGLQLLFYSVGIGQISSEVPQNLSASRPQDRQFILSSKKLLLSDSGFYLCAWSVLPDTQYFGPGTRLTVL.

The CDR3 DNA sequence: TGTGCCAGCAGCAACGACTCCCCCCGGGGCGGGGAGCTGTTTTTT. Its protein is CASSNDSPRGGELFF. This chain uses TRBV28 with TRBJ2-2; D might be TRBD2 (5 bases). The V gene's germline CDR1 is MDHEN and CDR2 SYDVKM. The CDR3 totals 15 residues. Trimming shortened V by 6 bases and J by 7 bases, and 18 bases separated the two germline ends.

This chain joins TRBV11-2 and TRBJ2-1, with 11 positions matching TRBD2. Germline V gene data show CDR1 as SGHAT and CDR2 as FQNNGV. The CDR3 extends over 16 amino acids. The trim removed 5 bases at V and 5 bases at J, leaving 8 bases unmatched. In DNA form, the CDR3 reads TGTGCCAGCAGCCCGACTAGCGGGAACAATAACAATGAGCAGTTCTTC. This encodes CASSPTSGNNNNEQFF.

The chain uses TRBV5-1 and TRBJ2-3, with 7 nucleotides matching TRBD2. The CDR3 is 15 residues long. The trim removed 4 bases at V and 4 bases at J, leaving 9 bases unmatched. Germline CDR1 SGHRS, CDR2 YFSETQ. The chain's CDR3 is CASSRVAGEADTQYF. Here the CDR3 DNA reads TGCGCCAGCAGCAGAGTAGCGGGTGAAGCAGATACGCAGTATTTT.

This clone turned up a few times. The chain employs TRBV3-1 (or the pseudogene TRBV3-2) and TRBJ1-1; D is possibly TRBD1 (5 bases). Germline-derived CDR1 and CDR2 are LGHDT and YNNKEL (reference sequence). V lost 4 bases and J 7 bases, leaving 13 bases between the germline ends. This CDR3 is built from 13 residues. The CDR3: CASSPRGDGEAFF. CDR3 DNA: TGTGCCAGCAGCCCTCGGGGGGACGGTGAAGCTTTCTTT.

The V call is TRBV5-6, the J call TRBJ1-4; D is undetermined. Germline V lookup: CDR1 SGHDT, CDR2 YYEEEE. There are 14 residues in the CDR3. Trimming cost V 6 bases and J 3 bases, with 12 bases left between them. CDR3 protein: CASTLPSANEKLFF. Here the CDR3 DNA reads TGTGCCAGCACTTTGCCGAGTGCTAATGAAAAACTGTTTTTT.

CDR3 sequence reads: CASRQQGFSNQPQHF. The CDR3 DNA follows: TGTGCCAGCAGACAACAGGGTTTTAGCAATCAGCCCCAGCATTTT. The chain is built from TRBV6-1 and TRBJ1-5, with a weak D call TRBD1 (6 bases). V lost 6 bases and J 0 bases, leaving 12 bases between the germline ends. The germline CDR1 and CDR2 sequences are MNHNS and SASEGT. The CDR3 length is 15 residues.

This clone was counted a few times. The V call is TRBV9, the J call TRBJ1-4; D might be TRBD1 (6 bases). Germline values: CDR1 SGDLS, CDR2 YYNGEE. The CDR3 has 16 residues. Trimming took 3 bases from V and 5 from J, leaving 17 bases between them. The CDR3 sequence is CASSAGHLNGNEKLFF. The CDR3 DNA reads TGTGCCAGCAGCGCGGGACACCTCAATGGGAATGAAAAACTGTTTTTT.

This chain connects TRBV7-9 to TRBJ1-6, with D tentatively TRBD1 (5 bases). The ends were cut back, 5 bases at V and 10 bases at J, with 9 bases in the middle. Germline loops: CDR1 SEHNR, CDR2 FQNEAQ (reference sequence). The CDR3 has 12 residues. CDR3 region: CASSAGSSPLHF. CDR3 nucleotide sequence: TGTGCCAGCAGCGCAGGGTCCTCACCCCTCCACTTT.

This clone was recorded only once. This chain links TRBV18 with TRBJ2-7; TRBD1 agrees at 8 bases. This CDR3 spans 13 amino acids. V dropped 8 bases and J dropped 6; count of bases not matched to a gene: 9. Germline CDR1 KGHSH, CDR2 LQKENI. The CDR3 region is CASKRTGLGEQYF. The DNA for the CDR3 is TGTGCCAGCAAGAGGACAGGGTTAGGCGAGCAGTACTTC.

The rearrangement links TRBV5-6 to TRBJ2-1; TRBD2 agrees at 7 bases. CDR1 is SGHDT, CDR2 YYEEEE, per germline. V shed 4 bases and J 0 bases; nucleotides not matched to a gene: 4. The CDR3 runs 15 residues. CDR3 DNA sequence: TGTGCCAGCAGCCTACCGGGGGGCTCCTACAATGAGCAGTTCTTC. The encoded protein is CASSLPGGSYNEQFF.